The text below deals with one T cell receptor beta chain. Methods used by the authors: How many nucleated cells were present was estimated from reference gene primer amplification. Some clones are missing from TCRdb's copy, which holds only in-frame ones; the method was immunoSEQ multiplex PCR. D and trimming come from the DNA, and the V and J calls and clone size come from that table. The top ten hold almost 4.5% of the sample, which has approximately 220,000 clones, 80% to 90% seen once. V gave up 5 bases and J gave up 0 bases, with 9 bases separating them. This CDR3 has 14 amino acids. Germline CDR1 reads SGHKS; CDR2 reads YYEKEE (reference sequence). These data belong to a study of blood T cell repertoires in COVID-19. About the study: Donors in the United States, Italy and Spain gave samples during acute or convalescent COVID-19.

Input material: peripheral blood. The rearrangement joins TRBV5-5 to TRBJ1-3; D is unresolved. The sequence was obtained from a man aged 45-65 years with acute or convalescent COVID-19. Written as DNA, the CDR3 is TGTGCCAGCAGTTATGCCAGCTCTGGAAACACCATATATTTT. As protein: CASSYASSGNTIYF.